A selection of T cell receptor beta chains follows, all from one sample in a study of graft-versus-host responses after intestinal transplantation. These receptors are not linked to any known antigen. Method: immunoSEQ multiplex PCR; TCRdb's copy keeps in-frame clones and lacks some. Of around 120,000 clones in the sample, over 80% are singletons; the top ten hold around 0.12%. The sequencing here drew on unstimulated CD4+ T cells sorted from spleen or lymph node cells, taken before intestinal transplant. Receptors originate from a human donor who received an intestinal transplant. CDR3s include the opening cysteine and the closing phenylalanine or tryptophan. The D gene is left open where the match is weak. Size is omitted from some rows. Given values are once, few, many or a class for expanded clones.

D	J	V	size	DNA	CDR3
TRBD2	TRBJ2-1	TRBV18	.	TGTGCCAGCTCACCTCTTGCGGGAGGGAGCAATGAGCAGTTCTTC	CASSPLAGGSNEQFF
TRBD1	TRBJ1-2	TRBV6-5	.	TGTGCCAGCAGTGATACAGACAGGGGGCATGGCTACACCTTC	CASSDTDRGHGYTF
.	TRBJ2-1	TRBV2	.	TGTGCCAGCAGTGAGGAGCGGAACTACAATGAGCAGTTCTTC	CASSEERNYNEQFF
.	TRBJ2-1	TRBV2	.	TGTGCCAGCAAGCCGGAGGTTGAGCAGTTCTTC	CASKPEVEQFF
.	TRBJ1-5	TRBV6-1	.	TGTGCCAGCAAGAGGGAAGGGTCGGTCGATCAGCCCCAGCATTTT	CASKREGSVDQPQHF
TRBD2	TRBJ2-1	TRBV5-1	.	TGCGCCAGCAGCGGCAGACTAGCGGGAGAGTACAATGAGCAGTTCTTC	CASSGRLAGEYNEQFF
TRBD2	TRBJ2-3	TRBV30	.	TGTGCCTGGAGTGGACTAGCGGGATGGTCAGATACGCAGTATTTT	CAWSGLAGWSDTQYF
.	TRBJ2-3	TRBV27	.	TGTGCCAGCAGTTTAGCGGCGAGCACAGATACGCAGTATTTT	CASSLAASTDTQYF
TRBD2	TRBJ2-7	TRBV19	.	TGTGCCAGTAGCCTAGGGACTAGCGACTACGAGCAGTACTTC	CASSLGTSDYEQYF
.	TRBJ1-2	TRBV29-1	.	TGCAGCGTTGAAGATCTTCGGGCAGGCCATGGCTACACCTTC	CSVEDLRAGHGYTF
.	TRBJ2-7	TRBV9	.	TGTGCCAGCAGCGAGAGTGGACACTCGGGCGTATACGAGCAGTACTTC	CASSESGHSGVYEQYF
TRBD2	TRBJ2-7	TRBV6-6	.	TGTGCCAGCAGTCCTGGACTAGCGGGATACGAGCAGTACTTC	CASSPGLAGYEQYF
.	TRBJ2-5	TRBV5-1	once	TGCGCCAGATGGGGCTCTGAGACCCAGTACTTC	CARWGSETQYF
TRBD1	TRBJ2-3	TRBV2	.	TGTGCCAGCTGGGGAATTTTAGGACAGGGGACAGATACGCAGTATTTT	CASWGILGQGTDTQYF
TRBD1	TRBJ1-2	TRBV18	.	TGTGCCAGCTCACTTCGACAGGGCCCAGGGGGCTACACCTTC	CASSLRQGPGGYTF
TRBD2	TRBJ2-7	TRBV29-1	.	TGCAGCGTTGCCGGGACTAGCGGGATCGAGCAGTACTTC	CSVAGTSGIEQYF
TRBD2	TRBJ2-1	TRBV2	.	TGTGCCAGCACAGGACTAGCGAGGACGAATGAGCAGTTCTTC	CASTGLARTNEQFF
.	TRBJ2-7	TRBV7-9	.	TGTGCCAGCAGTTCCCCCTCACGGGGCTACGAGCAGTACTTC	CASSSPSRGYEQYF
TRBD1	TRBJ1-5	TRBV18	.	TGTGCCAGCTCACCTTTGGACAGGGCAGAGTTTTTGCATTTT	CASSPLDRAEFLHF
TRBD2	TRBJ2-1	TRBV30	.	TGTGCCTGGGCCCCCGGGACTAGCCCATACAATGAGCAGTTCTTC	CAWAPGTSPYNEQFF
TRBD1	TRBJ2-7	TRBV30	.	TGTGCCTGGAGTAGGGGGGACAGGGACAACGAGCAGTACTTC	CAWSRGDRDNEQYF
.	TRBJ2-6	TRBV6-5	.	TGTGCCAGCGCGCAGGCCGATTCTGGGGCCAACGTCCTGACTTTC	CASAQADSGANVLTF
.	TRBJ1-2	TRBV10-2	.	TGCGCCAGCAGGGGGACGACGGTCGTAAACTATGGCTACACCTTC	CASRGTTVVNYGYTF
TRBD2	TRBJ2-3	TRBV28	.	TGTGCCAGCAGTTTCCCCTTAGCGGGAGGCACAGATACGCAGTATTTT	CASSFPLAGGTDTQYF
TRBD2	TRBJ2-1	TRBV7-2	.	TGTGCCAGCAGCTTATCGGGACTAGCGGTACTTGGGTTCTTC	CASSLSGLAVLGFF
TRBD1	TRBJ2-5	TRBV7-8	.	TGTGCCAGCAGCTTGGAGGCCGGGACAGGGTTCGAGACCCAGTACTTC	CASSLEAGTGFETQYF
TRBD1	TRBJ2-5	TRBV27	.	TGTGCCAGCAGATCTACAGGGGCGGGGACCCAGTACTTC	CASRSTGAGTQYF
.	TRBJ2-7	TRBV19	.	TGTGCCAGTAGTACCCGGGGACCGTTGACCTACGAGCAGTACTTC	CASSTRGPLTYEQYF
TRBD1	TRBJ2-7	TRBV27	.	TGTGCCAGCAGGGACAGGGGGCGAAGCTCCTACGAGCAGTACTTC	CASRDRGRSSYEQYF
TRBD1	TRBJ1-4	TRBV5-4	.	TGTGCCAGCAGCCAGGGGACAGGGGGCGCCCATGAAAAACTGTTTTTT	CASSQGTGGAHEKLFF
.	TRBJ2-4	TRBV6-5	.	TGTGCCAGCAGGGGACCACGGCCCAAAAACATTCAGTACTTC	CASRGPRPKNIQYF
TRBD2	TRBJ2-1	TRBV7-3	once	TGTGCCAGCAGCTCCTCTCCGGGTCGCGGGAGGAATGAGCAGTTCTTC	CASSSSPGRGRNEQFF
TRBD1	TRBJ2-7	TRBV28	few	TGTGCCAGCAGTCGCCGGGACAGGGAGTTAATGGAGCAGTACTTC	CASSRRDRELMEQYF
TRBD1	TRBJ2-3	TRBV6-1	once	TGTGCCAGCAGTGAACCGGGACAGGCTGCAGATACGCAGTATTTT	CASSEPGQAADTQYF
.	TRBJ1-4	TRBV6-5	few	TGTGCCAGCAGTCGGCAGGGTGGGGAAAAACTGTTTTTT	CASSRQGGEKLFF
.	TRBJ2-3	TRBV18	.	TGTGCCAGCTCACCAACGGCAGGGTTTTTGGCAGATACGCAGTATTTT	CASSPTAGFLADTQYF
.	TRBJ1-2	TRBV20-1	.	TGCAGTGCCCCACCCCCCTATGGCTACACCTTC	CSAPPPYGYTF
TRBD2	TRBJ2-1	TRBV5-1	.	TGCGCCAGCAGCTTGTTGGCGGGAGGGTTATACAATGAGCAGTTCTTC	CASSLLAGGLYNEQFF
.	TRBJ2-7	TRBV28	.	TGTGCCAGCAGTTTATTTTCTCTTAGGGCCTACGAGCAGTACTTC	CASSLFSLRAYEQYF
TRBD2	TRBJ2-7	TRBV28	.	TGTGCCAGCACCTTTCCTGGGCCTAGCGGATACTACGAGCAGTACTTC	CASTFPGPSGYYEQYF
.	TRBJ2-6	TRBV5-5	.	TGTGCCAGCAGCTTAACTCCTGGGGCCAACGTCCTGACTTTC	CASSLTPGANVLTF
.	TRBJ1-2	TRBV19	once	TGTGCCAGTAGTATCTCACAGGGCCATGGCTACACCTTC	CASSISQGHGYTF